This TCR beta chain was sequenced during a study of blood T cell repertoires in COVID-19 (dated by TCRdb to the early 2020s). For the wider study: Collaborator samples came from the United States, Italy and Spain and covered acute and convalescent phases of COVID-19. Where HLA class I and class II types were available, the types were taken from metadata supplied by the sample provider, not from assay-based typing. The samples were drawn from two sources: the first 160 participants of the ongoing ImmuneRACE study, and over 1,000 subjects contributed by 6 global collaborators. Deeply sampled blood TCRbeta repertoires from subjects exposed to, actively infected with, or recovered from COVID-19 were included in the dataset. The repertoires were made available in a free public database intended to serve as a resource for research on the immune response to SARS-CoV-2. A de-identified subject ID, COVID-19 status, age in years and sex were almost always included in the sample metadata. The material from the prospective study consisted of cDNA or gDNA derived from T cells, B-cell-depleted T cells, or PBMCs.

The research as a whole found: Clinical and demographic metadata were provided uncurated, with the amount varying by source and participant.

Points on this clone: Its binding antigen is unknown. Base quality data are lacking; no much larger clone is found one base away.

TCRbeta CDR3 regions were amplified from genomic DNA using the immunoSEQ Assay, a bias-controlled multiplex PCR. Turning to the authors' computational methods: Within the assay, amplification of reference gene primers was used to estimate how many nucleated cells each sample contained. To quantify the absolute abundance of each unique TCRbeta CDR3 rearrangement, sequence reads were collapsed and filtered. Productive Simpson clonality was computed per sample as the square root of Simpson's diversity index over productive rearrangements. TCRdb took over this immuneACCESS table, retaining in-frame rearrangements with V and J assigned. Such tables are incomplete; in checked studies, under half of the missing clones stem from an unresolved V gene, and the remainder is unexplained. The DNA was the basis for D and trimming; V, J and clone size are from that table. The sample contains about 240,000 clones, roughly nine tenths of them found a single time. About 5.9% of the sample belongs to the ten largest clones.

Collaborating institutions collected whole blood in K2EDTA tubes following their own protocols. Collaborator samples were shipped for TCRbeta analysis as frozen whole blood, isolated PBMCs, or DNA extracted from either sample type. V has 3 bases trimmed and J has 6 bases trimmed; junction bases matching no gene number 6. Inclusive of the bounding cysteine and phenylalanine, the CDR3 is 14 residues long. Just CDR3 DNA is preserved here, 42 bases in frame from base 1. As encoded in the germline V gene (reference sequence), CDR1 is SEHNR while CDR2 is FQNEAQ. This TCR came from a man aged 55 to 69 with acute or convalescent COVID-19. The sequence joins TRBV7-9 to TRBJ2-7, with 9 bases matching TRBD1. The sequencing sample was made of peripheral blood. The CDR3 region reads CASSLYRGRGEQYF. The DNA reads as follows: TGTGCCAGCAGCTTGTACAGGGGGCGCGGCGAGCAGTACTTC.